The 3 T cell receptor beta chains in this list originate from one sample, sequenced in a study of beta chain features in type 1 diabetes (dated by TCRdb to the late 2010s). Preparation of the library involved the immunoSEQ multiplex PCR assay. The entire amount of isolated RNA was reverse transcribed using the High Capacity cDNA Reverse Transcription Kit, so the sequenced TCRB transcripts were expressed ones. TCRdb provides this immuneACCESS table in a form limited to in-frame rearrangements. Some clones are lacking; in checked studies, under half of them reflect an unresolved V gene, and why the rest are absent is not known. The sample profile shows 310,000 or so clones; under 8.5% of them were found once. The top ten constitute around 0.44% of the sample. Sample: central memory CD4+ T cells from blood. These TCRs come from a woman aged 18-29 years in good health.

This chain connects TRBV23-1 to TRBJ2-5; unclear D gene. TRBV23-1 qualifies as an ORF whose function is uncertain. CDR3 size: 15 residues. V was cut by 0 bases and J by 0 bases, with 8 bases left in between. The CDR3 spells CASSQSPGNQETQYF. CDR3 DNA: TGCGCCAGCAGTCAATCACCGGGCAACCAAGAGACCCAGTACTTC.

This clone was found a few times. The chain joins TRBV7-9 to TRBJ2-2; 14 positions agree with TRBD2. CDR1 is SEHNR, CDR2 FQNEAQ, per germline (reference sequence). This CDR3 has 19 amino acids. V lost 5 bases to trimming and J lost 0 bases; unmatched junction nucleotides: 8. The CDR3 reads CASSNRLAGGLANTGELFF. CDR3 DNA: TGTGCCAGCAGCAACAGACTAGCGGGAGGGCTCGCGAACACCGGGGAGCTGTTTTTT.

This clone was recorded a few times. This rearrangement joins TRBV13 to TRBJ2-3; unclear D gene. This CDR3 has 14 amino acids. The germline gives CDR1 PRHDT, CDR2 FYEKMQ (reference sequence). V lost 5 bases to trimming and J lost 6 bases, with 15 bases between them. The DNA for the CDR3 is TGTGCCAGCAGCCCTCGACTCGTTGGGGATACGCAGTATTTT. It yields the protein CASSPRLVGDTQYF.